This is a list of T cell receptor beta chains from one sample in a study of control samples from healthy donors and cancer patients. Assay used: immunoSEQ multiplex PCR; TCRdb lists only in-frame clones, some missing. The sample lists about 150,000 clones, about nine tenths occurring once. Sequencing used blood. The receptor set was obtained from a man in his thirties or forties in good health. CDR3s include the opening cysteine and the closing phenylalanine or tryptophan. D genes are given only for firm matches. Not every row has a clone size; where given, it reads once, few, many or a size class.

clone_size	d_call	v_call	j_call	cdr3_nt	cdr3_aa
NA	TRBD2	TRBV9	TRBJ2-2	TGTGCCAGCAGCCGAGCTAGCGGGAGTTCCACCGGGGAGCTGTTTTTT	CASSRASGSSTGELFF
once	TRBD1	TRBV9	TRBJ1-3	TGTGCCAGCAGCCCTCAGACCGGGACAGGGATCCGCAACACCATATATTTT	CASSPQTGTGIRNTIYF
NA	NA	TRBV19	TRBJ1-1	TGTGCCAGTACCCGCGGTTCAACGGGGTGGACTGAAGCTTTCTTT	CASTRGSTGWTEAFF
NA	NA	TRBV5-1	TRBJ2-2	TGCGCCAGCAGCTCCACTTACAGGGAAAACACCGGGGAGCTGTTTTTT	CASSSTYRENTGELFF
NA	NA	TRBV24-1	TRBJ2-3	TGTGCCACCAGTGATTTGAAGTGGGGGGCCTTGGGTACGCAGTATTTT	CATSDLKWGALGTQYF
NA	NA	TRBV13	TRBJ1-2	TGTGCCAGCAGCCCGAGCGGAGATGGCTACACCTTC	CASSPSGDGYTF
NA	NA	TRBV6-5	TRBJ1-2	TGTGCCACCTCAGAGGGGTCACATGGCTACACCTTC	CATSEGSHGYTF
NA	NA	TRBV11-2	TRBJ2-2	TGTGCCAGCAGCTCGGAGGCCGGGGAGCTGTTTTTT	CASSSEAGELFF
few	TRBD2	TRBV24-1	TRBJ2-7	TGTGCCACCAAAGGACTAGCGGAATCCTACGAGCAGTACTTC	CATKGLAESYEQYF
NA	NA	TRBV5-8	TRBJ2-7	TGTGCCAGCTTAATTGGACACTCCGAGCAGTACTTC	CASLIGHSEQYF
NA	NA	TRBV4-3	TRBJ1-2	TGCGCCAGCAGCCAAGATGAAGGCGGGGCCGGCTATGGCTACACCTTC	CASSQDEGGAGYGYTF
NA	NA	TRBV13	TRBJ2-7	TGTGCCAGCAGCTCAAGTGCGCGAATATCTCCCTACGAGCAGTACTTC	CASSSSARISPYEQYF
NA	TRBD1	TRBV4-2	TRBJ1-2	TGTGCCAGCAGCCAACGACCCAGGGGGAGTTATGGCTACACCTTC	CASSQRPRGSYGYTF
NA	NA	TRBV5-4	TRBJ2-5	TGTGCCAGCAGCGTCACGGGGTACCTTCAAGAGACCCAGTACTTC	CASSVTGYLQETQYF
once	TRBD1	TRBV14	TRBJ1-2	TGTGCCAGCAGCCAAGAACCAGGGGGTGGTGGCTACACCTTC	CASSQEPGGGGYTF
NA	NA	TRBV5-1	TRBJ1-1	TGCGCCAGCAGCCCCCCCGGACAGCTGAACACTGAAGCTTTCTTT	CASSPPGQLNTEAFF
NA	NA	TRBV5-1	TRBJ1-5	TGCGCCAGCAGCTTGAGCCTGGGCAATCAGCCCCAGCATTTT	CASSLSLGNQPQHF
NA	NA	TRBV9	TRBJ1-2	TGTGCCAGCAGCGTAGTTCCGACTTCAGGGTCCAACTATGGCTACACCTTC	CASSVVPTSGSNYGYTF
NA	NA	TRBV10-3	TRBJ1-2	TGTGCCATCAGTCTGGACACTAACTATGGCTACACCTTC	CAISLDTNYGYTF
NA	NA	TRBV6-5	TRBJ1-1	TGTGCCAGCAGTTTAACGACTTACACTGAAGCTTTCTTT	CASSLTTYTEAFF
once	NA	TRBV18	TRBJ1-2	TGTGCCAGCTCACCAGAACAGTCCTATGGCTACACCTTC	CASSPEQSYGYTF
NA	NA	TRBV7-2	TRBJ1-2	TGTGCCAGCAGCTTAGCGGGTGGGGATGGCTACACCTTC	CASSLAGGDGYTF
NA	TRBD2	TRBV6-5	TRBJ2-7	TGTGCCAGCAGCCTGGGAGGGTATAGCTCCTACGAGCAGTACTTC	CASSLGGYSSYEQYF
NA	TRBD1	TRBV19	TRBJ2-3	TGTGCCAGTAGTCGTATCCCCGGGACAGGGAGCACAGATACGCAGTATTTT	CASSRIPGTGSTDTQYF
NA	TRBD1	TRBV4-1	TRBJ2-2	TGCGCCAGCAGCCAGCGGGACAGGGAAACCGGGGAGCTGTTTTTT	CASSQRDRETGELFF
once	NA	TRBV5-6	TRBJ2-5	TGTGCCAGCAGCCCCCTGGTTAGCCAAGAGACCCAGTACTTC	CASSPLVSQETQYF
NA	TRBD1	TRBV15	TRBJ1-6	TGTGCCACCACCCCGGACAGGGTGGCTTCACCCCTCCACTTT	CATTPDRVASPLHF
NA	TRBD1	TRBV7-9	TRBJ2-5	TGTGCCAGCAGCTTGGGCCCGGGACAGGGTCCGGAGACCCAGTACTTC	CASSLGPGQGPETQYF
NA	NA	TRBV5-1	TRBJ2-7	TGCGCCAGCAGCTTAACAGGGAGCACATCCTCCTACGAGCAGTACTTC	CASSLTGSTSSYEQYF
NA	NA	TRBV19	TRBJ1-1	TGTGCCAGTAGTGGCCGGGACACACGGAACACTGAAGCTTTCTTT	CASSGRDTRNTEAFF